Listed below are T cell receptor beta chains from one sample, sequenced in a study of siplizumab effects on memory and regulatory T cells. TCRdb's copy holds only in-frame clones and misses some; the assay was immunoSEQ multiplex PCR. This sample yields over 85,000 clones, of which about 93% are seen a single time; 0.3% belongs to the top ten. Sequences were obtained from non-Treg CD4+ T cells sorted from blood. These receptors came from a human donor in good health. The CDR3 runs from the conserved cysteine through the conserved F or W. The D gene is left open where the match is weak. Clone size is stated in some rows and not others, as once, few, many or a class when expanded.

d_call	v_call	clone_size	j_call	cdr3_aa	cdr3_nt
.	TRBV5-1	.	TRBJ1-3	CASSLTGSGNTIYF	TGCGCCAGCAGCTTGACAGGGTCTGGAAACACCATATATTTT
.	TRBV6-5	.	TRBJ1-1	CASKDRNTEAFF	TGTGCCAGCAAAGACAGGAACACTGAAGCTTTCTTT
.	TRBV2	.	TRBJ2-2	CASSERDGREGTGELFF	TGTGCCAGCAGTGAACGGGACGGCAGGGAAGGAACCGGGGAGCTGTTTTTT
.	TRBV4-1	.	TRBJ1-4	CASSQVGSHNEKLFF	TGCGCCAGCAGCCAAGTCGGGAGCCATAATGAAAAACTGTTTTTT
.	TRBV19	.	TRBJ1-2	CASSIDSGYGYTF	TGTGCCAGTAGTATAGACTCCGGGTATGGCTACACCTTC
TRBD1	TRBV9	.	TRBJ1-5	CASSAGQGAWPQHF	TGTGCCAGCAGCGCCGGACAGGGGGCATGGCCCCAGCATTTT
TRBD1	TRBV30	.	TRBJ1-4	CAWNIGGSNEKLFF	TGTGCCTGGAACATAGGGGGCTCTAATGAAAAACTGTTTTTT
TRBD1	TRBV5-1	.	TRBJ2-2	CASSSGQGNTGELFF	TGCGCCAGCAGCTCGGGACAGGGGAACACCGGGGAGCTGTTTTTT
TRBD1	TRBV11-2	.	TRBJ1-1	CASSTRTGVNTEAFF	TGTGCCAGCAGCACCCGGACAGGGGTAAACACTGAAGCTTTCTTT
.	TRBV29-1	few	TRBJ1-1	CSVRGWGTNTEAFF	TGCAGCGTCCGGGGGTGGGGAACGAACACTGAAGCTTTCTTT
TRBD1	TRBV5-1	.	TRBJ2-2	CASRSDRVLGELFF	TGCGCCAGCAGGTCGGACAGGGTCTTGGGGGAGCTGTTTTTT
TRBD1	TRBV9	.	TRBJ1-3	CASSVRQGAGNTIYF	TGTGCCAGCAGCGTAAGACAGGGGGCTGGAAACACCATATATTTT
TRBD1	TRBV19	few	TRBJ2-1	CASMPRTGTNEQFF	TGTGCCAGTATGCCGAGGACAGGGACTAATGAGCAGTTCTTC
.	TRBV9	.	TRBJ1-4	CASSVDQGGEKLFF	TGTGCCAGCAGCGTTGATCAAGGCGGTGAAAAACTGTTTTTT
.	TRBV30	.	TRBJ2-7	CAWNRDQSYEQYF	TGTGCCTGGAACCGGGACCAATCCTACGAGCAGTACTTC
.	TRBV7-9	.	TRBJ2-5	CASSLDVLETQYF	TGTGCCAGCAGCTTAGACGTCCTGGAGACCCAGTACTTC
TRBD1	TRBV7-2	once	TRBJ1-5	CASSQEDRADSNQPQHF	TGTGCCAGCAGCCAGGAGGACAGGGCGGATAGCAATCAGCCCCAGCATTTT
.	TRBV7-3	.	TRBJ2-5	CASSRNSFGTQYF	TGTGCCAGCAGTCGCAATTCGTTTGGGACCCAGTACTTC
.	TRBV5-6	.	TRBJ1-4	CASSLDREKLFF	TGTGCCAGCAGCTTGGATCGGGAAAAACTGTTTTTT
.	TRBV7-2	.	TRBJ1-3	CASSLSGTGNTIYF	TGTGCCAGCAGCTTATCGGGGACGGGAAACACCATATATTTT
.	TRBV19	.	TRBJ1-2	CASSPTGNAKGYTF	TGTGCCAGTAGTCCTACAGGGAATGCAAAAGGCTACACCTTC
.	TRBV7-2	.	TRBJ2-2	CASSLIASQNTGELFF	TGTGCCAGCAGCTTAATAGCTAGCCAGAACACCGGGGAGCTGTTTTTT
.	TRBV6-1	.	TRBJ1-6	CASSENRQSHSPLHF	TGTGCCAGCAGTGAGAATAGGCAGTCGCATTCACCCCTCCACTTT
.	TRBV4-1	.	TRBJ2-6	CASSQPTLSSGANVLTF	TGCGCCAGCAGCCAACCGACACTGAGCTCTGGGGCCAACGTCCTGACTTTC
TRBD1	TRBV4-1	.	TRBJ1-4	CASSQTGTGGEKLFF	TGCGCCAGCAGCCAAACCGGGACAGGGGGCGAAAAACTGTTTTTT
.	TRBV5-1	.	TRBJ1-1	CASSLGHTNTEAFF	TGCGCCAGCAGCTTGGGGCACACAAACACTGAAGCTTTCTTT
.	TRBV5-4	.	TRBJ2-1	CASSLRGGLGNEQFF	TGTGCCAGCAGCTTGAGAGGGGGTCTCGGCAATGAGCAGTTCTTC
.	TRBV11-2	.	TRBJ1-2	CASSLGQRAYGYTF	TGTGCCAGCAGCCTAGGACAGAGAGCATATGGCTACACCTTC
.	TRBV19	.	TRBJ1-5	CASSIYDQPQHF	TGTGCCAGTAGTATTTACGATCAGCCCCAGCATTTT
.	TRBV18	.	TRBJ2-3	CASSPRSASTDTQYF	TGTGCCAGCTCACCAAGAAGCGCTAGCACAGATACGCAGTATTTT
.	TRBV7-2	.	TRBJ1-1	CASSLARLNTEAFF	TGTGCCAGCAGCTTAGCGCGATTGAACACTGAAGCTTTCTTT
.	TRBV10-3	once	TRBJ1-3	CAISDPIRFSGNTIYF	TGTGCCATCAGTGATCCCATCCGGTTCTCTGGAAACACCATATATTTT
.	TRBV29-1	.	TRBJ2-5	CSAHDAGQETQYF	TGCAGCGCCCATGATGCAGGCCAAGAGACCCAGTACTTC
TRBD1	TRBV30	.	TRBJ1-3	CAWSVWDSSSGNTIYF	TGTGCCTGGAGTGTCTGGGACAGCTCCTCTGGAAACACCATATATTTT
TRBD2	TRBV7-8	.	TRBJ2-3	CASSLTAGGSGTDTQYF	TGTGCCAGCAGCCTCACGGCGGGCGGGAGTGGCACAGATACGCAGTATTTT
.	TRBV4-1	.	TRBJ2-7	CASSQDAWREQYF	TGCGCCAGCAGCCAAGACGCGTGGCGGGAGCAGTACTTC
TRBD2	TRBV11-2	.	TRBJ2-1	CASSLVTSGRLFNEQFF	TGTGCCAGCAGCTTAGTGACTAGCGGGAGACTCTTCAATGAGCAGTTCTTC
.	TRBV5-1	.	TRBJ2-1	CASSLGLKSFNEQFF	TGCGCCAGCAGCTTAGGGCTTAAATCCTTCAATGAGCAGTTCTTC
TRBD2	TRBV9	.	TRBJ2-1	CASSPREIAGREQFF	TGTGCCAGCAGCCCACGGGAGATAGCGGGACGCGAGCAGTTCTTC
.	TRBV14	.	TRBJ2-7	CASSQDRSPGLPSPLGPYEQYF	TGTGCCAGCAGCCAAGATCGATCCCCTGGGCTCCCTAGCCCCCTAGGTCCGTACGAGCAGTACTTC
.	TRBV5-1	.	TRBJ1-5	CASSLSAGVDQPQHF	TGCGCCAGCAGCTTGAGTGCAGGCGTCGATCAGCCCCAGCATTTT
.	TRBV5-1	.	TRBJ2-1	CASNSNQFGANEQFF	TGCGCCAGCAACTCAAATCAATTTGGGGCAAATGAGCAGTTCTTC
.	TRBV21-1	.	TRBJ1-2	CASSKRAGLNYGYTF	TGTGCCAGCAGCAAAAGAGCAGGGCTTAACTATGGCTACACCTTC
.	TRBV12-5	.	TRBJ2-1	CASLINSYNEQFF	TGTGCTAGTCTTATTAACTCCTACAATGAGCAGTTCTTC
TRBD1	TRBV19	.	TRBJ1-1	CASSLRDRGVEAFF	TGTGCCAGTAGCCTACGAGACAGGGGCGTTGAAGCTTTCTTT
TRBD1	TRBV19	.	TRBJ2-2	CASSMGQGASVTGELFF	TGTGCCAGTAGTATGGGTCAGGGGGCTTCGGTAACCGGGGAGCTGTTTTTT
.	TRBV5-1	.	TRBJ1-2	CASSLETGRYGGYTF	TGCGCCAGCAGCTTGGAAACAGGGAGGTATGGTGGCTACACCTTC
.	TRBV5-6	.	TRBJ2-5	CASSQLAGIQETQYF	TGTGCCAGCAGTCAACTCGCAGGGATTCAAGAGACCCAGTACTTC
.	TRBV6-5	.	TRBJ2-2	CASRPPVTGELFF	TGTGCCAGCAGGCCTCCAGTCACCGGGGAGCTGTTTTTT
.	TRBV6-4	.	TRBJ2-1	CAEMGNEQFF	TGTGCCGAAATGGGCAATGAGCAGTTCTTC
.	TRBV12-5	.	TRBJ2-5	CASGLGGTTGETQYF	TGTGCTAGTGGTTTGGGAGGGACCACCGGAGAGACCCAGTACTTC
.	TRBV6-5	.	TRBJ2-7	CASSTTAFEQYF	TGTGCCAGCAGTACCACAGCATTCGAGCAGTACTTC
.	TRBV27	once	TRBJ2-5	CASSAKGHHPGETQYF	TGTGCCAGCAGTGCGAAGGGACACCACCCCGGGGAGACCCAGTACTTC
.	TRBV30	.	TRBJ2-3	CAWSVHTSAQYF	TGTGCCTGGAGTGTACACACGTCGGCGCAGTATTTT
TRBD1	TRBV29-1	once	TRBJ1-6	CSVGTGGRDSPLHF	TGCAGCGTCGGGACAGGGGGCAGAGATTCACCCCTCCACTTT
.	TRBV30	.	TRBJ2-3	CASHLRFTDTQYF	TGTGCCTCGCACTTGCGGTTCACAGATACGCAGTATTTT
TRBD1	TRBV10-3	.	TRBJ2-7	CAISKQGAQRPHEQYF	TGTGCCATCAGTAAACAGGGGGCCCAACGTCCGCACGAGCAGTACTTC